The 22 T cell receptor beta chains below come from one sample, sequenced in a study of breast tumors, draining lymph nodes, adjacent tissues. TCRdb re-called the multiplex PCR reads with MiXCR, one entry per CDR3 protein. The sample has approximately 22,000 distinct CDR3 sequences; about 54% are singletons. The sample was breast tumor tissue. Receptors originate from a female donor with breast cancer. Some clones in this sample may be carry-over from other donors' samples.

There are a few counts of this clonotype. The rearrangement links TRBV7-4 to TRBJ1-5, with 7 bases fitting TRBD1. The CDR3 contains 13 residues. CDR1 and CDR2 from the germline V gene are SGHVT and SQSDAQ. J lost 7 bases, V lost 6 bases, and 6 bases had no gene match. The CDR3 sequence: CASSFNRGQPQHF. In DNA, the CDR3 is TGTGCCAGCAGTTTTAACAGGGGACAGCCCCAGCATTTT.

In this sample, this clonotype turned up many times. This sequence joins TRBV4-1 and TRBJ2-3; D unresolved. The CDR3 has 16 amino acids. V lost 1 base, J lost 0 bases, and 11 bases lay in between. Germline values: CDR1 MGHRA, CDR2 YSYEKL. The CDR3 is CASSQAAVSSTDTQYF. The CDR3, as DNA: TGCGCCAGCAGCCAAGCGGCAGTCTCTAGCACAGATACGCAGTATTTT.

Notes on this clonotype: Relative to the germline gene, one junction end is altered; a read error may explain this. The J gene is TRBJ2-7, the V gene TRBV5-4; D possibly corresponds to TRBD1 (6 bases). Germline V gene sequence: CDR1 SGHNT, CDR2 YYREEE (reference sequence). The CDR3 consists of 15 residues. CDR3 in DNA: TGTGCCAGCAGCCAGAGGACAGCGCTCTCCTACGAGCAGAACTTC. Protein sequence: CASSQRTALSYEQNF.

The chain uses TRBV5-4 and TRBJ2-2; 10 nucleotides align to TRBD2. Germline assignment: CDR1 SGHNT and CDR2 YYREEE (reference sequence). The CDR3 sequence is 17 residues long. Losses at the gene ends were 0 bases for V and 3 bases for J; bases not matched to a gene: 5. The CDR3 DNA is TGTGCCAGCAGCTTGGCTAGCGGGGGACCCTACACCGGGGAGCTGTTTTTT. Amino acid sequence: CASSLASGGPYTGELFF.

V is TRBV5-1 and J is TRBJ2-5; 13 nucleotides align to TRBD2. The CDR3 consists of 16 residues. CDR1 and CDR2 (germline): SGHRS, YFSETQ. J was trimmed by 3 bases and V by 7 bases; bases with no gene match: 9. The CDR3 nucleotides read TGCGCCAGCGCCAGAGGAGGACTAGCGGGAGAAGAGACCCAGTACTTC. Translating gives CASARGGLAGEETQYF.

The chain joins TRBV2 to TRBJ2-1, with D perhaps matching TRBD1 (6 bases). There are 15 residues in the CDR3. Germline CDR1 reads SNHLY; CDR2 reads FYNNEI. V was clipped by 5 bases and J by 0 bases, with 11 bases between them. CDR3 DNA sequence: TGTGCCAGCAGTTTAGACAGGAGCTCCTACAATGAGCAGTTCTTC. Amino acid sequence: CASSLDRSSYNEQFF.

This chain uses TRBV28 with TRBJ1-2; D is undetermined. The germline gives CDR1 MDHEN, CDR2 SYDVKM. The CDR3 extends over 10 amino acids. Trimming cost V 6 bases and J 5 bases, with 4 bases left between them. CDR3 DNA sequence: TGTGCCAGCAGAAAATATGGCTACACCTTC. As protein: CASRKYGYTF.

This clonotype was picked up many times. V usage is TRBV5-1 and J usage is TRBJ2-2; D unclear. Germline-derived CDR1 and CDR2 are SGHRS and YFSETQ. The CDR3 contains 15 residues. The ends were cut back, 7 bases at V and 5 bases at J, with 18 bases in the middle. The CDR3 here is CASQRGQEGTGELFF. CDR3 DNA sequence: TGCGCCAGCCAACGTGGCCAGGAAGGGACCGGGGAGCTGTTTTTT. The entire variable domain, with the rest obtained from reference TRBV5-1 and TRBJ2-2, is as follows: KAGVTQTPRYLIKTRGQQVTLSCSPISGHRSVSWYQQTPGQGLQFLFEYFSETQRNKGNFPGRFSGRQFSNSRSEMNVSTLELGDSALYLCASQRGQEGTGELFFGEGSRLTVL.

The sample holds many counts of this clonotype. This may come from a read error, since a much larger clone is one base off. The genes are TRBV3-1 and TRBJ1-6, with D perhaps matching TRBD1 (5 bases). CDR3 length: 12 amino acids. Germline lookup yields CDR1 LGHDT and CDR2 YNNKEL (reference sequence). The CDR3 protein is CAGSQEGAPLHF. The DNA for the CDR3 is TGTGCCGGCAGCCAAGAAGGGGCTCCCCTCCACTTT.

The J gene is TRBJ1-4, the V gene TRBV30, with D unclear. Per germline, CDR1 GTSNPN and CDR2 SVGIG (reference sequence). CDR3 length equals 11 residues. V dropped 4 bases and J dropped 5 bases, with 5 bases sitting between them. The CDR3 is CAWTANEKLFF. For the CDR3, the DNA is TGTGCCTGGACGGCGAATGAAAAACTGTTTTTT. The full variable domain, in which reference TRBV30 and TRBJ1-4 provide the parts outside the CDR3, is SQTIHQWPATLVQPVGSPLSLECTVEGTSNPNLYWYRQAAGRGLQLLFYSVGIGQISSEVPQNLSASRPQDRQFILSSKKLLLSDSGFYLCAWTANEKLFFGSGTQLSVL.

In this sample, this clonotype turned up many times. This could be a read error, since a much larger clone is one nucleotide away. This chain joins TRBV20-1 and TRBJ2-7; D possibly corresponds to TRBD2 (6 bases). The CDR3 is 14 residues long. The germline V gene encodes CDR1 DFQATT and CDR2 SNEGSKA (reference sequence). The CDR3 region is CSARDAGYSSEQYF. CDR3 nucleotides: TGCAGTGCTAGAGATGCGGGATATTCCTCCGAGCAGTACTTC.

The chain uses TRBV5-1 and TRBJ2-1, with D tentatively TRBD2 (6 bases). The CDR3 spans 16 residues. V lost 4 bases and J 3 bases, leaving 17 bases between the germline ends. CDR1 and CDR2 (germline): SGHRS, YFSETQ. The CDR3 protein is CASSISLEAGYNEQFF. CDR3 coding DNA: TGCGCCAGCAGCATCTCGCTCGAAGCGGGCTACAATGAGCAGTTCTTC.

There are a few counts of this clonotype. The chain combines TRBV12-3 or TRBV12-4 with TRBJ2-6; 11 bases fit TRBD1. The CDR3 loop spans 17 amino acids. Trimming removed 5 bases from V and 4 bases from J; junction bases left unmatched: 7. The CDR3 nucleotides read TGTGCCAGCAGTCCCGGACAGGGGGCGTCCGGGGCCAACGTCCTGACTTTC. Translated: CASSPGQGASGANVLTF.

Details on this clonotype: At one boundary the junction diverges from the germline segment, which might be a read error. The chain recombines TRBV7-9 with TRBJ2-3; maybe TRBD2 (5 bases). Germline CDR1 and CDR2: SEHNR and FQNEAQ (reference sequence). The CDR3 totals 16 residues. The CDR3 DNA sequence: TGCGCCAGCAGCCAAGATCCGGAGAGGGCAGGAGATACGCAGTATTTT. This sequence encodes CASSQDPERAGDTQYF.

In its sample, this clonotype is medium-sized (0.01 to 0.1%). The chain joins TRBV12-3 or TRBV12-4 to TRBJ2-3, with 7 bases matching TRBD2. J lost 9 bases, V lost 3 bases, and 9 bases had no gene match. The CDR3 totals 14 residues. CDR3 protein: CASSFGHTGGTQYF. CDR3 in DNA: TGTGCCAGCAGTTTCGGGCACACCGGGGGGACGCAGTATTTT.

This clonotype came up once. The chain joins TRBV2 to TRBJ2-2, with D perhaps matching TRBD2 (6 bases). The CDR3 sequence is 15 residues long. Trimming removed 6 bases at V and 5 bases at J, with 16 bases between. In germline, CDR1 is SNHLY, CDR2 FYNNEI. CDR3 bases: TGTGCCAGCAGGAGCGAGGGACTTAAGACCGGGGAGCTGTTTTTT. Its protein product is CASRSEGLKTGELFF.

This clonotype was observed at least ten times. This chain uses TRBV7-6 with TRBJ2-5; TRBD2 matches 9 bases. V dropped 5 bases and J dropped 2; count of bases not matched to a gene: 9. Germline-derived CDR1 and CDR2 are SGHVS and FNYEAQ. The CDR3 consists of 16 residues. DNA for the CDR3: TGTGCCAGCAGCGGACTTAGCGGGGGAATACAAGAGACCCAGTACTTC. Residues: CASSGLSGGIQETQYF.

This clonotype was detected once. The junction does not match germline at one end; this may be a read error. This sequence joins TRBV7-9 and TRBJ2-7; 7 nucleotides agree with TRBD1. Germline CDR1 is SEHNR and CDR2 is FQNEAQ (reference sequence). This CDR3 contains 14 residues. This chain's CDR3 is CASSLVTGIDEQYF. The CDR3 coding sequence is TGCGCCAGCAGCTTGGTGACAGGGATCGACGAGCAGTACTTC.

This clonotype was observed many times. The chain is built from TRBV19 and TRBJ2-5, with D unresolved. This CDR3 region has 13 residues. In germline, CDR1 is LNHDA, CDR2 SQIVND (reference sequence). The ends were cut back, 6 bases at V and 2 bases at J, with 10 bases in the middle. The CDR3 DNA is TGTGCCAGTAGGAGGCAGGCTCAAGAGACCCAGTACTTC. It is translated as CASRRQAQETQYF.

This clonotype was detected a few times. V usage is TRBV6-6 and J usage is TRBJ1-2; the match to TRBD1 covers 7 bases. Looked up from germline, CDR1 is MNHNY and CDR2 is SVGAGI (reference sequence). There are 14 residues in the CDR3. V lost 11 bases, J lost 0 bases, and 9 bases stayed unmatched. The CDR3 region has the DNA TGTGCCGACAGTTCCGGGACAGCTAACTATGGCTACACCTTC. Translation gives CADSSGTANYGYTF.

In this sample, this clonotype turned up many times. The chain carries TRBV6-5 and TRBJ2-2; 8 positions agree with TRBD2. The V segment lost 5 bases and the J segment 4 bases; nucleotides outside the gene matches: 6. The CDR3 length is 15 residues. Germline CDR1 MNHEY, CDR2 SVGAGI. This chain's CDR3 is CASSHLAGGTGELFF. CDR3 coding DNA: TGTGCCAGCAGTCACCTGGCGGGAGGCACCGGGGAGCTGTTTTTT.

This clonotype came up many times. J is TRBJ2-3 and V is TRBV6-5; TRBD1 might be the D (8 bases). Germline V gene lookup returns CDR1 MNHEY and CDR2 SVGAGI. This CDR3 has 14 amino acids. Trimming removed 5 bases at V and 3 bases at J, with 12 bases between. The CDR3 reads CASSLQGGTDTQYF. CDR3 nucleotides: TGTGCCAGCAGTCTACAGGGGGGGACAGATACGCAGTATTTT.